A selection of T cell receptor beta chains follows, all from one sample in a study of naive and memory T cell subsets. TCRdb reanalysed the UMI-ligation and nested PCR reads using MiXCR and keeps one entry per CDR3 protein. The sample yields tens of thousands of distinct CDR3 sequences, roughly 9.3% seen once. The specimen was naive CD8+ T cells from blood. The receptors originated from a human donor in good health. Both conserved end residues are part of each CDR3. The D gene is left open where the match is weak. Only some rows state a clone size, as once, few, many or a class for expanded clones.

size: few; V: TRBV20-1; J: TRBJ1-1; D: .; CDR3: CSASPIGSFSEAFF; DNA: TGCAGTGCTAGTCCCATCGGGTCATTCTCTGAAGCTTTCTTT
size: many; V: TRBV29-1; J: TRBJ2-1; D: TRBD1; CDR3: CSVVLWGQGASDEQFF; DNA: TGCAGCGTTGTGTTGTGGGGACAGGGGGCATCGGATGAGCAGTTCTTC
size: .; V: TRBV7-9; J: TRBJ1-1; D: .; CDR3: CASSLGGLGNTEAFF; DNA: TGTGCCAGCAGCTTAGGGGGTTTGGGAAACACTGAAGCTTTCTTT
size: many; V: TRBV4-3; J: TRBJ2-5; D: .; CDR3: CASSQYTVDFQETQYF; DNA: TGCGCCAGCAGCCAATATACAGTCGACTTCCAAGAGACCCAGTACTTC
size: .; V: TRBV4-3; J: TRBJ1-1; D: .; CDR3: CASSHISTGPHRTNTEAFF; DNA: TGCGCCAGCAGCCACATATCGACAGGACCACACCGAACGAACACTGAAGCTTTCTTT
size: .; V: TRBV7-2; J: TRBJ2-7; D: TRBD2; CDR3: CASSSDGGNYEQYF; DNA: TGTGCCAGCAGCTCGGACGGGGGGAACTACGAGCAGTACTTC
size: few; V: TRBV6-5; J: TRBJ2-2; D: TRBD2; CDR3: CASSPGGVTGELFF; DNA: TGTGCCAGCAGCCCCGGGGGGGTAACCGGGGAGCTGTTTTTT
size: .; V: TRBV4-2; J: TRBJ2-3; D: .; CDR3: CASSQEGLNTQYF; DNA: TGTGCCAGCAGCCAAGAAGGGCTTAATACGCAGTATTTT
size: few; V: TRBV7-9; J: TRBJ1-4; D: .; CDR3: CASSLAREEKLFF; DNA: TGTGCCAGCAGCCTGGCGAGGGAGGAAAAACTGTTTTTT
size: .; V: TRBV29-1; J: TRBJ2-7; D: .; CDR3: CSVEEVGDPYEQYF; DNA: TGCAGCGTTGAAGAGGTAGGGGATCCCTACGAGCAGTACTTC
size: .; V: TRBV28; J: TRBJ1-4; D: TRBD1; CDR3: CASNISPGTAEKLFF; DNA: TGTGCCAGCAATATATCTCCCGGGACAGCCGAAAAACTGTTTTTT
size: many; V: TRBV7-6; J: TRBJ2-7; D: TRBD1; CDR3: CASSSEDRTPGSYEQYF; DNA: TGTGCCAGCAGCTCCGAGGACAGGACACCCGGTTCCTACGAGCAGTACTTC
size: few; V: TRBV20-1; J: TRBJ1-2; D: .; CDR3: CSARPRGVYGYTF; DNA: TGCAGTGCTAGACCTCGTGGTGTCTATGGCTACACCTTC
size: .; V: TRBV24-1; J: TRBJ2-1; D: .; CDR3: CATLLEGGGEQFF; DNA: TGTGCCACCCTCCTCGAGGGCGGTGGTGAGCAGTTCTTC
size: many; V: TRBV7-2; J: TRBJ2-3; D: TRBD1; CDR3: CASSLSQGPSTDTQYF; DNA: TGTGCCAGCAGCTTGTCACAGGGGCCTAGCACAGATACGCAGTATTTT
size: .; V: TRBV7-2; J: TRBJ2-1; D: TRBD2; CDR3: CASSLLAGGVYNEQFF; DNA: TGTGCCAGCAGCTTATTAGCGGGAGGGGTCTACAATGAGCAGTTCTTC
size: .; V: TRBV7-8; J: TRBJ2-1; D: TRBD1; CDR3: CASSIRDRDVSTYNEQFF; DNA: TGTGCCAGCAGCATCCGGGACAGGGACGTTTCGACCTACAATGAGCAGTTCTTC
size: many; V: TRBV11-1; J: TRBJ2-5; D: TRBD2; CDR3: CASSGPWGTSGREETQYF; DNA: TGTGCCAGCAGCGGACCCTGGGGGACTAGCGGGAGGGAAGAGACCCAGTACTTC
size: .; V: TRBV3-1; J: TRBJ2-4; D: TRBD1; CDR3: CASSQGGGWAKNIQYF; DNA: TGTGCCAGCAGCCAAGGAGGGGGCTGGGCCAAAAACATTCAGTACTTC
size: many; V: TRBV11-2; J: TRBJ2-3; D: .; CDR3: CASRVHEGLSTDTQYF; DNA: TGTGCCAGCAGGGTGCACGAGGGCCTAAGCACAGATACGCAGTATTTT
size: many; V: TRBV28; J: TRBJ2-5; D: .; CDR3: CASSIYSGTPRQETQYF; DNA: TGTGCCAGCAGTATTTACTCCGGGACACCGAGACAAGAGACCCAGTACTTC
size: few; V: TRBV7-7; J: TRBJ2-2; D: .; CDR3: CASSSGRTLNTGELFF; DNA: TGTGCCAGCAGCTCCGGGCGGACCTTGAACACCGGGGAGCTGTTTTTT
size: .; V: TRBV4-1; J: TRBJ2-7; D: .; CDR3: CASSQDLRAARYEQYF; DNA: TGCGCCAGCAGCCAAGATCTTCGGGCGGCCCGGTACGAGCAGTACTTC
size: .; V: TRBV24-1; J: TRBJ2-2; D: TRBD2; CDR3: CATSDRTSGRDHGELFF; DNA: TGTGCCACCAGTGACAGGACTAGCGGGAGGGATCACGGGGAGCTGTTTTTT
size: few; V: TRBV19; J: TRBJ2-1; D: TRBD2; CDR3: CASSILLAGGPPFF; DNA: TGTGCCAGTAGTATATTACTAGCGGGAGGGCCTCCGTTCTTC
size: few; V: TRBV7-9; J: TRBJ1-6; D: .; CDR3: CASSLGGLLHF; DNA: TGTGCCAGCAGCTTAGGGGGCCTTCTCCACTTT
size: few; V: TRBV24-1; J: TRBJ2-7; D: .; CDR3: CATSDKGPYEQYF; DNA: TGTGCCACCAGTGACAAGGGTCCCTACGAGCAGTACTTC
size: few; V: TRBV5-1; J: TRBJ1-1; D: .; CDR3: CASTGGIWTRPGEAFF; DNA: TGCGCCAGCACCGGCGGGATATGGACGAGGCCGGGTGAAGCTTTCTTT
size: .; V: TRBV12-3/TRBV12-4; J: TRBJ2-4; D: .; CDR3: CASSGWALAASKENIQYF; DNA: TGTGCCAGCAGTGGGTGGGCTTTAGCGGCCTCTAAAGAAAACATTCAGTACTTC
size: .; V: TRBV28; J: TRBJ2-4; D: TRBD1; CDR3: CASSSGGRGTGVAKNIQYF; DNA: TGTGCCAGCAGTTCGGGCGGAAGAGGGACAGGGGTAGCCAAAAACATTCAGTACTTC
size: few; V: TRBV29-1; J: TRBJ2-3; D: .; CDR3: CSVEGGTTDTQYF; DNA: TGCAGCGTGGAGGGCGGCACCACAGATACGCAGTATTTT
size: .; V: TRBV6-5; J: TRBJ2-2; D: .; CDR3: CASMMWNTGELFF; DNA: TGTGCCAGCATGATGTGGAACACCGGGGAGCTGTTTTTT
size: .; V: TRBV28; J: TRBJ2-7; D: TRBD2; CDR3: CASSPLREVGEQYF; DNA: TGTGCCAGCAGCCCTCTCCGGGAGGTCGGCGAGCAGTACTTC
size: .; V: TRBV30; J: TRBJ2-5; D: .; CDR3: CAWSGLEETQYF; DNA: TGTGCCTGGAGTGGATTAGAAGAGACCCAGTACTTC
size: few; V: TRBV11-1; J: TRBJ2-3; D: .; CDR3: CASSLTPADPDTQYF; DNA: TGTGCCAGCAGCTTAACACCCGCAGACCCCGATACGCAGTATTTT
size: many; V: TRBV27; J: TRBJ2-7; D: .; CDR3: CASSLNTGATYEQYF; DNA: TGTGCCAGCAGTTTAAATACGGGGGCCACCTACGAGCAGTACTTC
size: few; V: TRBV20-1; J: TRBJ2-1; D: .; CDR3: CSARDNEQFF; DNA: TGCAGTGCTAGAGACAATGAGCAGTTCTTC
size: .; V: TRBV7-9; J: TRBJ1-4; D: TRBD1; CDR3: CASSLATGGNEKLFF; DNA: TGTGCCAGCAGCTTAGCAACAGGGGGAAATGAAAAACTGTTTTTT
size: .; V: TRBV20-1; J: TRBJ2-1; D: .; CDR3: CSASGFPAEQERYNEQFF; DNA: TGCAGTGCTAGTGGGTTCCCAGCGGAACAAGAAAGATACAATGAGCAGTTCTTC
size: many; V: TRBV30; J: TRBJ2-7; D: .; CDR3: CAWSASAYEQYF; DNA: TGTGCCTGGAGTGCGAGCGCTTACGAGCAGTACTTC
size: many; V: TRBV12-3/TRBV12-4; J: TRBJ2-3; D: .; CDR3: CASSSISDPAGDTQYF; DNA: TGTGCCAGCAGTTCTATCTCGGACCCTGCTGGAGATACGCAGTATTTT
size: many; V: TRBV29-1; J: TRBJ2-2; D: TRBD2; CDR3: CSVPLAGTGELFF; DNA: TGCAGCGTCCCTTTAGCGGGTACCGGGGAGCTGTTTTTT
size: .; V: TRBV14; J: TRBJ2-4; D: .; CDR3: CASSQGKKAPTKNIQYF; DNA: TGTGCCAGCAGCCAGGGGAAAAAGGCGCCCACCAAAAACATTCAGTACTTC
size: few; V: TRBV29-1; J: TRBJ2-1; D: TRBD2; CDR3: CSVPTSGRRNEQFF; DNA: TGCAGCGTTCCGACTAGCGGGAGACGTAATGAGCAGTTCTTC
size: many; V: TRBV29-1; J: TRBJ2-1; D: TRBD2; CDR3: CSVEGLAGVYEQFF; DNA: TGCAGCGTGGAAGGACTAGCGGGAGTTTATGAGCAGTTCTTC
size: many; V: TRBV10-3; J: TRBJ2-7; D: .; CDR3: CAISESGYEQYF; DNA: TGTGCCATCAGTGAGTCGGGGTACGAGCAGTACTTC
size: few; V: TRBV14; J: TRBJ2-1; D: .; CDR3: CASSPYSLSSYNEQFF; DNA: TGTGCCAGCAGCCCGTACTCACTTAGCTCCTACAATGAGCAGTTCTTC
size: .; V: TRBV27; J: TRBJ1-3; D: .; CDR3: CASSYGGTIYF; DNA: TGTGCCAGCAGTTACGGGGGCACCATATATTTT
size: few; V: TRBV6-2/TRBV6-3; J: TRBJ2-1; D: .; CDR3: CASSYLDRNNEQFF; DNA: TGTGCCAGCAGTTACCTGGACAGAAACAATGAGCAGTTCTTC